This T cell receptor beta chain was documented in a study of shared clonotypes between healthy human individuals. Trimming took off 2 bases at V and 1 base at J, with 11 bases between the two ends. CDR1 and CDR2 (germline): MDHEN, SYDVKM. The CDR3 runs to 15 residues. Selected positively for CCR7 and CD45RO-negative, naive CD8 cells excluded terminally differentiated effector memory CD45RA+ cells. Several immunoSEQ 96-well plates shared each subset's DNA, each plate a replicate. Data came from immunoSEQ multiplex PCR; TCRdb stores just in-frame clones and leaves some out. The sample records about 2,200,000 clones, around 93% being singletons.

Material for sequencing was naive CD8+ T cells from PBMCs. This receptor was identified in a man aged 18 to 29 in good health. Some clones in this sample may be carry-over from other donors' samples. The chain joins TRBV28 to TRBJ1-1; D unclear. The CDR3 coding sequence is TGTGCCAGCAGTTTAACTAGGTTGTCGAACACTGAAGCTTTCTTT. Protein product: CASSLTRLSNTEAFF. Combining the CDR3 with reference TRBV28 and TRBJ1-1 gives the whole variable domain DVKVTQSSRYLVKRTGEKVFLECVQDMDHENMFWYRQDPGLGLRLIYFSYDVKMKEKGDIPEGYSVSREKKERFSLILESASTNQTSMYLCASSLTRLSNTEAFFGQGTRLTVV.